The next 31 T cell receptor beta chains were all read from a single sample in a study of blood T cell repertoires in COVID-19. Measured with immunoSEQ multiplex PCR; TCRdb has only the in-frame clones, and not every one. The sample lists roughly 72,000 clones, roughly 88% occurring once. Sequenced input: peripheral blood. The receptors were gathered from a human donor in a cohort sampled during active COVID-19.

The chain employs TRBV29-1 and TRBJ2-5; 10 bases are shared with TRBD2. V gave up 2 bases and J gave up 4 bases; unmatched junction bases: 10. Germline V gene data show CDR1 as SQVTM and CDR2 as ANQGSEA. The CDR3 consists of 16 residues. CDR3 coding DNA: TGCAGCGTTGAACCGGGTGATAGCGGGGGGCGAGAGACCCAGTACTTC. Its translation: CSVEPGDSGGRETQYF.

This clone has only one observation. CDR3 region: CASSLPRTRGIGELFF. CDR3 DNA sequence: TGTGCCAGCAGTCTTCCTCGGACTCGAGGGATCGGGGAGCTGTTTTTT. The rearrangement links TRBV2 to TRBJ2-2, with D possibly matching TRBD2 (5 bases). This CDR3 spans 16 amino acids. Germline V lookup: CDR1 SNHLY, CDR2 FYNNEI. Trimming shortened V by 5 bases and J by 7 bases, and 20 bases separated the two germline ends.

The genes are TRBV3-1 (or the pseudogene TRBV3-2) and TRBJ2-3, with 11 positions matching TRBD2. The CDR3 spans 13 residues. Per germline, CDR1 LGHDT and CDR2 YNNKEL (reference sequence). Trimming cost V 4 bases and J 11 bases; bases outside gene matches: 5. The CDR3 spells CASSPGTSGGQYF. DNA of the CDR3: TGTGCCAGCAGCCCAGGAACTAGCGGGGGGCAGTATTTT.

The rearrangement links TRBV9 to TRBJ2-7, with 9 bases lining up with TRBD1. The CDR3 spans 14 residues. CDR1 SGDLS and CDR2 YYNGEE come from the germline V gene. With 3 bases clipped from V and 6 bases from J, the junction kept 7 bases outside the gene matches. DNA of the CDR3: TGTGCCAGCAGCGAGGGGGACAGGGAGGCCGAGCAGTACTTC. This encodes CASSEGDREAEQYF.

The gene calls are TRBV29-1 and TRBJ2-7; 10 nucleotides line up with TRBD1. The CDR3 is made up of 15 amino acids. In germline, CDR1 is SQVTM, CDR2 ANQGSEA. V lost 1 base, J lost 3 bases, and 6 bases stayed unmatched. CDR3 region: CSVEGGDRGVYEQYF. The CDR3 DNA sequence: TGCAGCGTTGAAGGAGGGGACAGGGGAGTCTACGAGCAGTACTTC.

The genes are TRBV27 and TRBJ2-7; D possibly corresponds to TRBD1 (6 bases). The CDR3 is 15 amino acids. Between the trimmed V and J ends, which lost 0 bases and 3 bases, there was a span of 12 bases. Per germline, CDR1 MNHEY and CDR2 SMNVEV (reference sequence). CDR3 loop: CASSLSVTGSYEQYF. The CDR3 coding sequence is TGTGCCAGCAGTTTATCGGTGACAGGTAGCTACGAGCAGTACTTC.

V usage is TRBV19 and J usage is TRBJ1-1; D not certain. In germline, CDR1 is LNHDA, CDR2 SQIVND (reference sequence). The CDR3 has 13 amino acids. The germline V and J ends were trimmed by 3 bases and 4 bases, with 9 bases remaining between them. CDR3 bases: TGTGCCAGTAGTATTTTGAAGAGCACTGAAGCTTTCTTT. It encodes CASSILKSTEAFF. Filled out from reference TRBV19 and TRBJ1-1, the complete variable domain reads DGGITQSPKYLFRKEGQNVTLSCEQNLNHDAMYWYRQDPGQGLRLIYYSQIVNDFQKGDIAEGYSVSREKKESFPLTVTSAQKNPTAFYLCASSILKSTEAFFGQGTRLTVV.

The chain combines TRBV12-3 or TRBV12-4 with TRBJ1-1; D perhaps matches TRBD1 (6 bases). V was shortened by 7 bases and J by 0 bases, with 9 bases between the two germline ends. The CDR3 consists of 13 residues. DNA of the CDR3: TGTGCCAGCATGGACAGTCTGAACACTGAAGCTTTCTTT. The encoded protein is CASMDSLNTEAFF.

The rearrangement links TRBV6-5 to TRBJ1-3; 8 bases map to TRBD1. The J segment lost 8 bases and the V segment lost 6 bases, leaving 9 bases of the junction unmatched. This CDR3 spans 14 amino acids. CDR1 and CDR2 from the germline V gene are MNHEY and SVGAGI. The CDR3 region is CASSAQGALDTIYF. In nucleotides, the CDR3 is TGTGCCAGCAGCGCCCAGGGGGCTCTGGACACCATATATTTT.

The rearrangement uses TRBV7-8 and TRBJ1-1, with D tentatively TRBD1 (5 bases). Germline V gene data show CDR1 as SGHVS and CDR2 as FQNEAQ. Trimming pared 5 bases from V and 0 bases from J, leaving 13 bases between. This CDR3 contains 15 residues. The CDR3 region has the DNA TGTGCCAGCAGCCGCGGGGGATCGATGAACACTGAAGCTTTCTTT. Translating gives CASSRGGSMNTEAFF. The entire variable domain, with the rest obtained from reference TRBV7-8 and TRBJ1-1, is as follows: GAGVSQSPRYKVAKRGQDVALRCDPISGHVSLFWYQQALGQGPEFLTYFQNEAQLDKSGLPSDRFFAERPEGSVSTLKIQRTQQEDSAVYLCASSRGGSMNTEAFFGQGTRLTVV.

The chain is built from TRBV28 and TRBJ1-5, with 12 bases identical to TRBD1. The CDR3 loop spans 18 amino acids. J lost 0 bases, V lost 6 bases, and 9 bases had no gene match. Germline values: CDR1 MDHEN, CDR2 SYDVKM. CDR3 sequence reads: CASSLRDRGPRSNQPQHF. The CDR3 DNA is TGTGCCAGCAGCCTCCGGGACAGGGGGCCCCGTAGCAATCAGCCCCAGCATTTT.

The CDR3 nucleotides are TGTGCCAGCAGGGGGACTACCTACAATGAGCAGTTCTTC. The encoded protein is CASRGTTYNEQFF. The chain carries TRBV25-1 and TRBJ2-1, with 7 bases aligning to TRBD2. This CDR3 region has 13 residues. The germline gives CDR1 MGHDK, CDR2 SYGVNS. J lost 2 bases, V lost 6 bases, and 1 base had no gene match.

The rearrangement joins TRBV6-5 to TRBJ2-7; D uncertain. V shed 4 bases and J shed 4 bases, with 8 bases lying between them. The CDR3 sequence is 12 residues long. Looked up from germline, CDR1 is MNHEY and CDR2 is SVGAGI. The chain's CDR3 is CASSLSGYEQYF. The CDR3 DNA is TGTGCCAGCAGTTTATCAGGATACGAGCAGTACTTC.

CDR3 coding DNA: TGTGCCAGCAGTTACTCCCGGGACATGAGATCCTACGAGCAGTACTTC. Translating gives CASSYSRDMRSYEQYF. V usage is TRBV6-2 or TRBV6-3 and J usage is TRBJ2-7; maybe TRBD1 (6 bases). Germline values: CDR1 MNHEY, CDR2 SVGEGT. The CDR3 runs 16 residues. The V end lost 0 bases, the J end lost 1 base, and 13 bases lay between the germline ends.

V is TRBV10-1 and J is TRBJ2-5, with TRBD2 as a possible D gene (6 bases). V was clipped by 8 bases and J by 4 bases, with 14 bases between them. The CDR3 totals 13 residues. CDR1 and CDR2 (germline): WNHNN, SYGVQD (reference sequence). The CDR3 loop is CASAGSRRETQYF. The CDR3 coding sequence is TGCGCCAGCGCGGGGTCCAGAAGAGAGACCCAGTACTTC.

This chain connects TRBV4-1 to TRBJ1-5, with D perhaps matching TRBD1 (5 bases). The CDR3 is made up of 15 amino acids. CDR1 is MGHRA and CDR2 is YSYEKL in the germline V gene. V was cut by 3 bases and J by 4 bases, with 13 bases left in between. CDR3 protein: CASSQGGFENQPQHF. For the CDR3, the DNA is TGCGCCAGCAGCCAGGGGGGGTTCGAGAATCAGCCCCAGCATTTT.

The chain combines TRBV5-1 with TRBJ2-1; D is possibly TRBD2 (6 bases). CDR1 and CDR2 from the germline V gene are SGHRS and YFSETQ. This CDR3 comprises 14 residues. V was shortened by 3 bases and J by 6 bases, with 13 bases between the two germline ends. In DNA form, the CDR3 reads TGCGCCAGCAGCTGGCCTGGGACTTCCAATGAGCAGTTCTTC. It codes for CASSWPGTSNEQFF.

The V and J genes are TRBV19 and TRBJ2-1; 12 bases align to TRBD1. The CDR3 runs to 15 residues. Germline trimming cut 3 bases from V and 12 bases from J; bases unmatched to any gene: 9. In germline, CDR1 is LNHDA, CDR2 SQIVND (reference sequence). The chain's CDR3 is CASSITGTGGAGQFF. DNA for the CDR3: TGTGCCAGTAGTATCACCGGGACAGGGGGCGCAGGGCAGTTCTTC. Using reference TRBV19 and TRBJ2-1 for the parts outside the CDR3, the full variable domain is DGGITQSPKYLFRKEGQNVTLSCEQNLNHDAMYWYRQDPGQGLRLIYYSQIVNDFQKGDIAEGYSVSREKKESFPLTVTSAQKNPTAFYLCASSITGTGGAGQFFGPGTRLTVL.

V usage is TRBV12-3 or TRBV12-4 and J usage is TRBJ1-2; D remains ambiguous. This CDR3 has 13 amino acids. V lost 3 bases, J lost 2 bases, and 7 bases lay in between. The CDR3 is CASSFGENYGYTF. CDR3 sequence (DNA): TGTGCCAGCAGTTTCGGGGAGAACTATGGCTACACCTTC.

The V gene is TRBV30, the J gene TRBJ2-5; the D is unclear. The V gene's germline CDR1 is GTSNPN and CDR2 SVGIG (reference sequence). The CDR3 spans 11 residues. With 3 bases removed from V and 7 bases from J, the gap between germline ends came to 9 bases. The CDR3 coding sequence is TGTGCCTGGAGAAGAGGCGGGACCCAGTACTTC. Translation: CAWRRGGTQYF. The variable domain in full, completed from reference TRBV30 and TRBJ2-5, reads SQTIHQWPATLVQPVGSPLSLECTVEGTSNPNLYWYRQAAGRGLQLLFYSVGIGQISSEVPQNLSASRPQDRQFILSSKKLLLSDSGFYLCAWRRGGTQYFGPGTRLLVL.

The chain has TRBV3-1 (or the pseudogene TRBV3-2) and TRBJ2-1; D call uncertain. V was trimmed by 0 bases and J by 3 bases, leaving 18 bases between them. CDR1 is LGHDT, CDR2 YNNKEL, per germline (reference sequence). This CDR3 has 18 amino acids. The CDR3 DNA follows: TGTGCCAGCAGCCAAGATACTCGAAGCCGCGGAAACTACAATGAGCAGTTCTTC. This encodes CASSQDTRSRGNYNEQFF.

The J gene is TRBJ2-7, the V gene TRBV28; 10 positions match TRBD2. This CDR3 comprises 15 residues. Germline CDR1 is MDHEN and CDR2 is SYDVKM. J gave up 7 bases and V 3 bases, and 9 bases lay outside the gene matches. The CDR3 here is CASSFMLAGVREQYF. In DNA form, the CDR3 reads TGTGCCAGCAGTTTTATGCTAGCGGGAGTTCGGGAGCAGTACTTC.

The chain combines TRBV5-5 with TRBJ2-2, with a weak D call TRBD1 (6 bases). The germline V and J ends were trimmed by 6 bases and 5 bases, with 14 bases remaining between them. The CDR3 is made up of 14 amino acids. Germline loops: CDR1 SGHKS, CDR2 YYEKEE (reference sequence). CDR3 nucleotide sequence: TGTGCCAGCACCTCCGGGACAATTACCGGGGAGCTGTTTTTT. This sequence encodes CASTSGTITGELFF. Variable domain in full (rest from reference TRBV5-5 and TRBJ2-2): DAGVTQSPTHLIKTRGQQVTLRCSPISGHKSVSWYQQVLGQGPQFIFQYYEKEERGRGNFPDRFSARQFPNYSSELNVNALLLGDSALYLCASTSGTITGELFFGEGSRLTVL.

This clone has just a few counts. This rearrangement joins TRBV27 to TRBJ1-5; TRBD1 aligns across 7 bases. This CDR3 has 15 residues. The V and J ends lost 5 bases and 4 bases, in that order; junction bases with no gene match: 8. Germline-derived CDR1 and CDR2 are MNHEY and SMNVEV (reference sequence). CDR3 sequence (DNA): TGTGCCAGCAGTAACACGACAGGGTGGAATCAGCCCCAGCATTTT. Residues: CASSNTTGWNQPQHF.

The chain uses TRBV7-2 and TRBJ2-5; D might be TRBD1 (5 bases). CDR1 and CDR2 (germline): SGHTA, FQGNSA. Trimming pared 5 bases from V and 2 bases from J, leaving 15 bases between. The CDR3 totals 15 residues. The CDR3 nucleotides are TGTGCCAGCAGCCCCCATCCGACAGCTCAAGAGACCCAGTACTTC. Protein product: CASSPHPTAQETQYF. Filled out from reference TRBV7-2 and TRBJ2-5, the complete variable domain reads GAGVSQSPSNKVTEKGKDVELRCDPISGHTALYWYRQSLGQGLEFLIYFQGNSAPDKSGLPSDRFSAERTGGSVSTLTIQRTQQEDSAVYLCASSPHPTAQETQYFGPGTRLLVL.

This chain joins TRBV19 and TRBJ1-4; the D is unclear. The CDR3 sequence is 14 residues long. Trimming shortened V by 7 bases and J by 0 bases, and 9 bases separated the two germline ends. Germline V lookup: CDR1 LNHDA, CDR2 SQIVND (reference sequence). CDR3 sequence: CASNRETTNEKLFF. CDR3 in DNA: TGTGCCAGTAACAGAGAGACAACTAATGAAAAACTGTTTTTT.

The rearrangement uses TRBV4-1 and TRBJ1-4, with unresolved D. CDR1 and CDR2 from the germline V gene are MGHRA and YSYEKL. CDR3 length: 14 residues. Trimming took 3 bases from V and 7 from J, leaving 12 bases between them. Written as DNA, the CDR3 is TGCGCCAGCAGCCAGCAAGGAGAAGGTGAAAAACTGTTTTTT. Protein product: CASSQQGEGEKLFF.

The genes are TRBV30 and TRBJ2-7; 14 bases fit TRBD2. In germline, CDR1 is GTSNPN, CDR2 SVGIG (reference sequence). The junction had 3 bases not matched to a gene; V was cut back by 2 bases and J by 3 bases. There are 15 residues in the CDR3. CDR3 coding DNA: TGTGCCTGGAGTCGACTAGCGGGAGGGGGCTACGAGCAGTACTTC. Encoded protein: CAWSRLAGGGYEQYF.

The chain uses TRBV4-3 and TRBJ2-7; 15 nucleotides agree with TRBD2. V dropped 0 bases and J dropped 3; count of bases not matched to a gene: 9. In germline, CDR1 is LGHNA, CDR2 YSLEER. The CDR3 is 19 amino acids. The CDR3 spells CASSQDRTSGRAPIYEQYF. In DNA form, the CDR3 reads TGCGCCAGCAGCCAAGATAGGACTAGCGGGAGGGCTCCGATCTACGAGCAGTACTTC.

This rearrangement joins TRBV18 to TRBJ1-1; TRBD1 matches at 7 bases. The CDR3 runs to 15 residues. V was pared by 3 bases and J by 1 base, with 5 bases of the junction left unmatched. Germline-derived CDR1 and CDR2 are KGHSH and LQKENI. The CDR3 nucleotides are TGTGCCAGCTCACCGCAGACAGGGAGGAACACTGAAGCTTTCTTT. This gives the protein CASSPQTGRNTEAFF. The full variable domain, with the rest looked up from reference TRBV18 and TRBJ1-1, is NAGVMQNPRHLVRRRGQEARLRCSPMKGHSHVYWYRQLPEEGLKFMVYLQKENIIDESGMPKERFSAEFPKEGPSILRIQQVVRGDSAAYFCASSPQTGRNTEAFFGQGTRLTVV.

The chain employs TRBV7-8 and TRBJ1-4, with 8 bases aligning to TRBD1. Trimming took 5 bases from V and 12 from J; bases not matched to a gene: 11. From germline, CDR1 is SGHVS and CDR2 FQNEAQ. The CDR3 has 14 residues. The DNA for the CDR3 is TGTGCCAGCAGCCTACAGGGGGGGGAAGCCGAACTGTTTTTT. Residues: CASSLQGGEAELFF.